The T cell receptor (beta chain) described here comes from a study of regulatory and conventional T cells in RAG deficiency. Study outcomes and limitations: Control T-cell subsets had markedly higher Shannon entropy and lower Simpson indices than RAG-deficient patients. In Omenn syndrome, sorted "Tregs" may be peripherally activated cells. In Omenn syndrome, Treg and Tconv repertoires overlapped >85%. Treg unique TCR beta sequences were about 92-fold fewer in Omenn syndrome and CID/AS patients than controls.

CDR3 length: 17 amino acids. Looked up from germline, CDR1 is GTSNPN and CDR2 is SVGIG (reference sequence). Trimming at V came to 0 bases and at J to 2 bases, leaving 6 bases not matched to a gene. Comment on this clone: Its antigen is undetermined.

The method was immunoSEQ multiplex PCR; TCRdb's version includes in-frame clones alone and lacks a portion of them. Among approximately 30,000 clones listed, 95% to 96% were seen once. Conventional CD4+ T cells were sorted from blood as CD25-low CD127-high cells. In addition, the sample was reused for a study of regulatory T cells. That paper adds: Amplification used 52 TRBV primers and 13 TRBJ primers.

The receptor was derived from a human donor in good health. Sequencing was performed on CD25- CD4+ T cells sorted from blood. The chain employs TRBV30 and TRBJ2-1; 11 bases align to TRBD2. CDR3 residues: CAWSVTSGRPPYNEQFF. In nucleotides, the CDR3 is TGTGCCTGGAGTGTAACTAGCGGGAGACCCCCCTACAATGAGCAGTTCTTC.